This T cell receptor (beta chain) was observed in a study of spatial heterogeneity in lung cancer. The study's findings and limits: Whereas they appeared in blood less at follow-up, ubiquitous expanded tumor TCRs appeared there more at resection.

This clonotype was seen many times. The antigen is unknown. Using its own MiXCR run on the 5' RACE reads, TCRdb lists one record per CDR3 protein. The sample has around 75,000 distinct CDR3 sequences, 10% to 15% seen once. CDR1 SEHNR and CDR2 FQNEAQ come from the germline V gene (reference sequence). With 5 bases removed from V and 0 bases from J, the gap between germline ends came to 13 bases. The CDR3 has 15 amino acids. Time point described: sample taken at primary tumor resection. Whole RNA from tumor, nontumor lung or frozen PBMC was sequenced unsorted. Donation came from 70 or so patients with untreated early-stage non-small cell lung cancer.

This receptor was obtained from a male donor with early-stage non-small cell lung cancer. The chain uses TRBV7-9 and TRBJ1-1; D possibly corresponds to TRBD1 (5 bases). The sequenced sample was PBMCs, obtained at surgery. Written as DNA, the CDR3 is TGTGCCAGCAGCGCGATAGGACACTTGAACACTGAAGCTTTCTTT. Translating it yields CASSAIGHLNTEAFF.